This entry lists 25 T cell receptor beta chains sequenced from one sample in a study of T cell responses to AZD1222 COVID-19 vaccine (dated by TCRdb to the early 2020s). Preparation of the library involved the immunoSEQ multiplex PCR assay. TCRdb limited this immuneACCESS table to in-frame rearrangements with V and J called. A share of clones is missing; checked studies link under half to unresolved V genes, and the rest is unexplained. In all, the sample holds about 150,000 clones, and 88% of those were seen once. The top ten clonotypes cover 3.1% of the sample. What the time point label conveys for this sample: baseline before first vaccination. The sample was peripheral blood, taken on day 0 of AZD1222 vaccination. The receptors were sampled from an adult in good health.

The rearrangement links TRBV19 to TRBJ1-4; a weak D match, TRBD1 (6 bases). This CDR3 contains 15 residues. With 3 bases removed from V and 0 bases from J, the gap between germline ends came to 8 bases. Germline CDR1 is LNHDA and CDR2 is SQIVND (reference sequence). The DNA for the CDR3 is TGTGCCAGTAGTATTGGGACACCAACTAATGAAAAACTGTTTTTT. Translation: CASSIGTPTNEKLFF.

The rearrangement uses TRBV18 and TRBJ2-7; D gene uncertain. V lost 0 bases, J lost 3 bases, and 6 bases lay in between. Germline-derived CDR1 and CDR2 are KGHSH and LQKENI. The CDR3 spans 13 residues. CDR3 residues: CASSPPTDYEQYF. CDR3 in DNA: TGTGCCAGCTCACCACCTACAGACTACGAGCAGTACTTC.

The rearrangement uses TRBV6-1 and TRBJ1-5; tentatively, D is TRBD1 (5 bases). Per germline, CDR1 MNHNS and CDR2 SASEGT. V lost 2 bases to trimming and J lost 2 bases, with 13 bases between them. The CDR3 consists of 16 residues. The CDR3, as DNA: TGTGCCAGCAGTGAAATGTGGGGCGGCGGCAATCAGCCCCAGCATTTT. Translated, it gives CASSEMWGGGNQPQHF.

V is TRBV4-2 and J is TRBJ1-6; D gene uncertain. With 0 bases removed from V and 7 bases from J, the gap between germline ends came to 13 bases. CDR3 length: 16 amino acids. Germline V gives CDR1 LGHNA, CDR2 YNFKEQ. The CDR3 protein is CASSQEIGPANSPLHF. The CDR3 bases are TGTGCCAGCAGCCAAGAGATAGGGCCGGCCAATTCACCCCTCCACTTT.

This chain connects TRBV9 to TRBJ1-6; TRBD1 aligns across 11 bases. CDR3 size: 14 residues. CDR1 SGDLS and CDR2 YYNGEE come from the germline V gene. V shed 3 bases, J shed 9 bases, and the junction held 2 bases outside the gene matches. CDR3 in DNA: TGTGCCAGCAGCGCTGGGACAGGGGGTTCACCCCTCCACTTT. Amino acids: CASSAGTGGSPLHF.

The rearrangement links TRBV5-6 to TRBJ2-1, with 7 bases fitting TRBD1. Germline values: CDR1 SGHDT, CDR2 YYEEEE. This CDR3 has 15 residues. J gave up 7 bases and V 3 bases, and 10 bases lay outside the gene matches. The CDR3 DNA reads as TGTGCCAGCAGCTGGGGGCCGACAGGGATAAATGAGCAGTTCTTC. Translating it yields CASSWGPTGINEQFF.

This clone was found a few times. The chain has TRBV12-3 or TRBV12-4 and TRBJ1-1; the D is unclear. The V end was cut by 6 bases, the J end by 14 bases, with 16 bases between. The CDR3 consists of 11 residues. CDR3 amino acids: CASRATAKLFF. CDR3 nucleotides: TGTGCCAGCAGGGCGACGGCGAAGTTGTTCTTT.

DNA for the CDR3: TGTGCCAGCAGCTCAGAATTGGGACTACAAGAGACCCAGTACTTC. It encodes CASSSELGLQETQYF. The rearrangement uses TRBV7-8 and TRBJ2-5; 7 nucleotides match TRBD2. The V and J ends lost 4 bases and 2 bases, in that order; junction bases with no gene match: 7. CDR3 length: 15 amino acids. CDR1 is SGHVS and CDR2 is FQNEAQ in the germline V gene.

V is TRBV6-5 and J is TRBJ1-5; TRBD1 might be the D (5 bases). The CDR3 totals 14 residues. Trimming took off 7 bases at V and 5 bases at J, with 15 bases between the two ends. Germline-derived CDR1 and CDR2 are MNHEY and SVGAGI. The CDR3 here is CASTPMGGHQPQHF. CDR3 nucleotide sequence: TGTGCCAGCACCCCTATGGGGGGACATCAGCCCCAGCATTTT.

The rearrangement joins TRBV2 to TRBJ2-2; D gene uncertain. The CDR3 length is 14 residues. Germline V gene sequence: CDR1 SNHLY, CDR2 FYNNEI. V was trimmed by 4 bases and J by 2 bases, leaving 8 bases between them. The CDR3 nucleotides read TGTGCCAGCAGTGCGGTAGCCAACACCGGGGAGCTGTTTTTT. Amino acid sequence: CASSAVANTGELFF.

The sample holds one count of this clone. The CDR3 here is CASSLLWQVNTEAFF. CDR3 sequence (DNA): TGCGCCAGCAGCTTGTTGTGGCAGGTGAACACTGAAGCTTTCTTT. The V call is TRBV5-1, the J call TRBJ1-1, with D hard to call. Trimming removed 1 base from V and 0 bases from J, with 10 bases in between. CDR1 and CDR2 (germline): SGHRS, YFSETQ. CDR3 length: 15 residues. Supplemented by reference TRBV5-1 and TRBJ1-1, the full variable domain reads KAGVTQTPRYLIKTRGQQVTLSCSPISGHRSVSWYQQTPGQGLQFLFEYFSETQRNKGNFPGRFSGRQFSNSRSEMNVSTLELGDSALYLCASSLLWQVNTEAFFGQGTRLTVV.

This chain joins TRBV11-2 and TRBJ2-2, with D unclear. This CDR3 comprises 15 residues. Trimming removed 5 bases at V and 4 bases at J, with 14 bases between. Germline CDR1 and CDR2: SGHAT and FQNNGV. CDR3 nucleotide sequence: TGTGCCAGCAGCCCCCTTACCCGATTCACCGGGGAGCTGTTTTTT. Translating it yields CASSPLTRFTGELFF.

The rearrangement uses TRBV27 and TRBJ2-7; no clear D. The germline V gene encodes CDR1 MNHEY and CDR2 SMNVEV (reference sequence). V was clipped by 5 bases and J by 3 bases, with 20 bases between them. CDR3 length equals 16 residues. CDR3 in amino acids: CASSPIYTQYYYEQYF. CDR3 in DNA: TGTGCCAGCAGTCCCATCTATACACAATACTACTACGAGCAGTACTTC.

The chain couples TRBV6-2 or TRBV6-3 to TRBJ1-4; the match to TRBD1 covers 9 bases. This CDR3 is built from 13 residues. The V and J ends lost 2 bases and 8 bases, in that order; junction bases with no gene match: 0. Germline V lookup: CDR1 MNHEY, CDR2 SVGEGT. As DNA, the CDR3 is TGTGCCAGCAGTTACGGACAGGGGGAAAAACTGTTTTTT. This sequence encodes CASSYGQGEKLFF.

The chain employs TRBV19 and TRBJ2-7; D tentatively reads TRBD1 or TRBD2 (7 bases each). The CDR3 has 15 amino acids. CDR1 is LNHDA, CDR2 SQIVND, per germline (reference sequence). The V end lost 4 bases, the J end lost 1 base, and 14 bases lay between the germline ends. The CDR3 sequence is CASSNNRGGSYEQYF. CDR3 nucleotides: TGTGCCAGTAGTAACAACAGGGGAGGGTCCTACGAGCAGTACTTC.

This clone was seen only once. The DNA for the CDR3 is TGTGCCAGCAGCTTAATGCCGTCACCCGGGGAGACCCAGTACTTC. This sequence encodes CASSLMPSPGETQYF. The chain employs TRBV7-8 and TRBJ2-5; unclear D gene. The V end lost 2 bases, the J end lost 5 bases, and 15 bases lay between the germline ends. The germline V gene has CDR1 SGHVS and CDR2 FQNEAQ. CDR3 length: 15 residues.

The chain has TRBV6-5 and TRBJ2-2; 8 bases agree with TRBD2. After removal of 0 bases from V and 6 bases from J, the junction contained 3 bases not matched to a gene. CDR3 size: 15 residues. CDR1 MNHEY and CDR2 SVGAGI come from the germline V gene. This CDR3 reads CASSYSGGGPGELFF. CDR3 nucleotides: TGTGCCAGCAGTTACTCCGGGGGGGGACCCGGGGAGCTGTTTTTT.

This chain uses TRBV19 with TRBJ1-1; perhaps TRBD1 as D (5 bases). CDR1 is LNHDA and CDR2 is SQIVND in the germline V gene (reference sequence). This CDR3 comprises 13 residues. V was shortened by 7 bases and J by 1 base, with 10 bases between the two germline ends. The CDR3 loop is CASTRGPNTEAFF. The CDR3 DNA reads TGTGCCAGTACGCGGGGCCCGAACACTGAAGCTTTCTTT. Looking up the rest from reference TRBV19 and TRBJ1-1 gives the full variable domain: DGGITQSPKYLFRKEGQNVTLSCEQNLNHDAMYWYRQDPGQGLRLIYYSQIVNDFQKGDIAEGYSVSREKKESFPLTVTSAQKNPTAFYLCASTRGPNTEAFFGQGTRLTVV.

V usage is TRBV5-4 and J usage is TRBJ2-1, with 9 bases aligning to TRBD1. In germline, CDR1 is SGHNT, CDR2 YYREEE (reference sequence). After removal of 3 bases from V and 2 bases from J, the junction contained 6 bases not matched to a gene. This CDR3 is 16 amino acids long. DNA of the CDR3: TGTGCCAGCAGCTCCGGGACAGGGAAGGCCTACAATGAGCAGTTCTTC. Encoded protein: CASSSGTGKAYNEQFF.

The CDR3 spells CASKEDLSSSYEQYF. The CDR3 nucleotides are TGTGCCAGCAAAGAGGACTTATCCAGCTCCTACGAGCAGTACTTC. The genes are TRBV2 and TRBJ2-7; tentatively, D is TRBD2 (5 bases). Germline V gene sequence: CDR1 SNHLY, CDR2 FYNNEI. This CDR3 region has 15 residues. With 7 bases removed from V and 0 bases from J, the gap between germline ends came to 16 bases. The variable domain in full, with the rest retrieved from reference TRBV2 and TRBJ2-7, is EPEVTQTPSHQVTQMGQEVILRCVPISNHLYFYWYRQILGQKVEFLVSFYNNEISEKSEIFDDQFSVERPDGSNFTLKIRSTKLEDSAMYFCASKEDLSSSYEQYFGPGTRLTVT.

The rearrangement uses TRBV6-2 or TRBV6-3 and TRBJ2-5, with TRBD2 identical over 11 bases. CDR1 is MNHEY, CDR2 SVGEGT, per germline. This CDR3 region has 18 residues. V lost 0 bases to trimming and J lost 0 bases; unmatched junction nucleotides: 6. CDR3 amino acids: CASSYSQRLAGYQETQYF. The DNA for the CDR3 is TGTGCCAGCAGTTACTCCCAACGACTAGCGGGGTACCAAGAGACCCAGTACTTC.

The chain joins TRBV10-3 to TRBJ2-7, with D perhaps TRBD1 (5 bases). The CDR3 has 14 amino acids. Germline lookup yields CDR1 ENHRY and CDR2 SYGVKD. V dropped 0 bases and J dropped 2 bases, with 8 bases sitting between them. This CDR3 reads CAISESQGAYEQYF. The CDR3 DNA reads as TGTGCCATCAGTGAGTCGCAGGGTGCCTACGAGCAGTACTTC.

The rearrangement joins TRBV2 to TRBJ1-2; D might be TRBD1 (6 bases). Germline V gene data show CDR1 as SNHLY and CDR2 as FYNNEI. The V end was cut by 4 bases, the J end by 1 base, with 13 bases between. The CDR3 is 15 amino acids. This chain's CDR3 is CASSGGQGVNYGYTF. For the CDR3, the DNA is TGTGCCAGCAGTGGGGGACAAGGAGTTAACTATGGCTACACCTTC.

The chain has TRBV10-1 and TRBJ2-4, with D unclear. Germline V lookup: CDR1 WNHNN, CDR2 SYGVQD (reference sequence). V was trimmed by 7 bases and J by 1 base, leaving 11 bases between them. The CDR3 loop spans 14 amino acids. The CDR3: CASTLSGAKNIQYF. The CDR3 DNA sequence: TGCGCCAGCACTTTATCTGGTGCCAAAAACATTCAGTACTTC.

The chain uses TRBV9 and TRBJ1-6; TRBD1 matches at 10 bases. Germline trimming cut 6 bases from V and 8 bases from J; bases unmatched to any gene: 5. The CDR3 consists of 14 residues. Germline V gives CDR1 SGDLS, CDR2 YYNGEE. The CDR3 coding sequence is TGTGCCAGCACCAAGGACAGGGGGGATTCACCCCTCCACTTT. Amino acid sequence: CASTKDRGDSPLHF.